This T cell receptor (beta chain) was sequenced in a study of T cell repertoires in cytomegalovirus infection. Background on the study: Use of recently identified HLA-C-restricted and well-studied HLA-B-restricted CMV epitopes was part of the study. From public TCR beta signatures came an indication of both CMV infection and matching HLA type. Study-wide findings and caveats: Ex vivo, HLA-C-restricted CMV-specific TCR beta clonotypes prevailed over the rest of the response.

TCRdb reprocessed the reads with MiXCR, giving one entry per CDR3 protein. Here the sample spans about 900,000 distinct CDR3 sequences, under 40% being singletons. This clonotype was seen only a few times. Its cognate antigen is unknown. V was pared by 5 bases and J by 5 bases, with 13 bases between. This CDR3 has 14 amino acids. Looked up from germline, CDR1 is SGHKS and CDR2 is YYEKEE (reference sequence). Sample: cultured CD8+ T cells from PBMCs, taken from culture after CMV antigen stimulation. The clonotype comes from a human donor in good health (CMV status not recorded). Some clones in this sample may be carry-over from other donors' samples. The rearrangement uses TRBV5-5 and TRBJ1-4, with unresolved D. In nucleotides, the CDR3 is TGTGCCAGCAGAGGAATCGGGAACAATGAAAAACTGTTTTTT. It yields the protein CASRGIGNNEKLFF.